A selection of T cell receptor beta chains follows, all from one sample in a study of cytomegalovirus exposure and HLA in healthy donors. Here immunoSEQ multiplex PCR was the method, and the copy in TCRdb shows in-frame clones only, minus some. This table has approximately 95,000 clones, under 85% appearing once. The source material was PBMCs. The receptors originated from a middle-aged woman in good health and CMV-seropositive. Each CDR3 is given without its conserved first and last residue. Part of the rows lack a size; the others show once, few, many or a class for expanded clones.

clone_size cdr3_length j_call v_call cdr3_aa
. 14 TRBJ2-7 TRBV10-3 AIRPRAGGLYNEQY
. 13 TRBJ2-3 TRBV18 ASSPGHFGTDTQY
. 14 TRBJ2-3 TRBV18 ASSPLLAGGTDTQY
. 16 TRBJ2-2 TRBV19 ASSKWQGLLAGAGELF
once 14 TRBJ2-7 TRBV5-1 ASSPQAGQGSYEQY
once 14 TRBJ2-3 TRBV10-2 ASSTIQGRGTDTQY
. 14 TRBJ2-1 TRBV25-1 ASSESGASGYNEQF
. 13 TRBJ2-1 TRBV9 ASSVGWTEGNEQF
. 13 TRBJ2-7 TRBV6-6 ASSYRGQGVEEQY
. 12 TRBJ2-5 TRBV5-1 ASSLGEKQETQY
. 15 TRBJ2-3 TRBV21-1 ASSRLDSVGHTDTQY
. 11 TRBJ1-2 TRBV2 ASSKRDSYGYT
. 15 TRBJ1-4 TRBV18 ASSPAADRPPNEKLF
few 12 TRBJ2-1 TRBV30 AWSDWTGLNEQF
few 12 TRBJ1-4 TRBV15 ATSRGQGNEKLF
. 11 TRBJ2-3 TRBV7-2 ASSSLTLDTQY
. 14 TRBJ2-1 TRBV7-2 ASRPLGYGSTDEQF
. 11 TRBJ2-7 TRBV7-3 ASSLLAGLEQY
few 14 TRBJ2-1 TRBV19 ASSIIRLAGVFEQF
. 11 TRBJ2-1 TRBV6-5 ASGSQGNDEQF
few 12 TRBJ2-4 TRBV28 ATTTGDNKNIQY
. 11 TRBJ2-7 TRBV28 ASSGTAPREQY
. 12 TRBJ2-3 TRBV30 AWSTLAGTDTQY
. 13 TRBJ1-4 TRBV15 ATSREGSTSEKLF
. 13 TRBJ1-2 TRBV5-4 ASSLPGTRADGYT
. 13 TRBJ2-7 TRBV28 ASSLETGGSYEQY
few 15 TRBJ2-3 TRBV7-9 ASSLLSPGVRADTQY
few 17 TRBJ1-2 TRBV7-8 ASSPTRGFGKLINYGYT
. 14 TRBJ2-5 TRBV7-9 ASSLDLAGFQETQY
. 13 TRBJ2-1 TRBV28 ASSLSSYSYNEQF
. 13 TRBJ1-2 TRBV2 ASSDRTGAGYGYT
. 12 TRBJ1-2 TRBV28 ASSTPSRGYGYT
. 15 TRBJ2-1 TRBV5-1 ASSLGLAGGLVNEQF
. 12 TRBJ2-7 TRBV5-1 ASSPGTGGYEQY
few 11 TRBJ1-4 TRBV30 AWNRDRNEKLF
. 9 TRBJ2-7 TRBV6-6 ASSQLSEQY
. 15 TRBJ2-1 TRBV19 VSSPTPRGSSYNEQF
once 12 TRBJ1-2 TRBV10-1 ASSFSLGQGNYT
. 11 TRBJ1-1 TRBV6-6 ASSYSELREAF
medium-sized 12 TRBJ2-7 TRBV6-6 ASSYEQGPYEQY